Listed here are 25 T cell receptor beta chains from one sample, sequenced in a study of blood T cell repertoires in COVID-19. Measured with immunoSEQ multiplex PCR; TCRdb has only the in-frame clones, and not every one. In the table there are fewer than 150,000 clones, almost 90% of which are singletons. Material: peripheral blood. The receptor set was obtained from a man aged 45 to 65 with active or convalescent COVID-19.

The chain recombines TRBV5-1 with TRBJ2-7; a weak D match, TRBD2 (5 bases). Trimming left V 3 bases short and J 2 bases short, with 9 bases between. The germline gives CDR1 SGHRS, CDR2 YFSETQ. The CDR3 has 13 amino acids. The CDR3 loop is CASSSDSPYEQYF. In nucleotides, the CDR3 is TGCGCCAGCAGCTCGGACTCGCCCTACGAGCAGTACTTC.

The V and J genes are TRBV6-1 and TRBJ2-5; TRBD1 might be the D (5 bases). CDR3 length equals 14 residues. Germline lookup yields CDR1 MNHNS and CDR2 SASEGT. Trimming pared 3 bases from V and 5 bases from J, leaving 13 bases between. The CDR3, as DNA: TGTGCCAGCAGTGACAGGGTTTCTTTCGAGACCCAGTACTTC. Translation: CASSDRVSFETQYF.

The CDR3 reads CASSLAVGTDTDTQYF. The CDR3 DNA reads TGCGCCAGCAGCTTGGCCGTTGGGACAGACACAGATACGCAGTATTTT. This chain connects TRBV5-1 to TRBJ2-3, with 7 nucleotides matching TRBD1. The junction had 6 bases not matched to a gene; V was cut back by 0 bases and J by 2 bases. This CDR3 comprises 16 residues. Germline V gives CDR1 SGHRS, CDR2 YFSETQ.

The chain has TRBV7-9 and TRBJ2-7; 7 positions match TRBD1. The CDR3 has 15 residues. Germline loops: CDR1 SEHNR, CDR2 FQNEAQ (reference sequence). The V and J ends lost 4 bases and 2 bases, in that order; junction bases with no gene match: 8. CDR3 protein: CASSSEEGGAYEQYF. The DNA for the CDR3 is TGTGCCAGCAGCTCCGAGGAAGGGGGCGCCTACGAGCAGTACTTC.

This CDR3 reads CASSLRRGSTDTQYF. DNA of the CDR3: TGTGCCAGCAGCCTAAGGAGGGGTAGCACAGATACGCAGTATTTT. The chain couples TRBV3-1 (or the pseudogene TRBV3-2) to TRBJ2-3, with D perhaps TRBD2 (6 bases). Germline V gene sequence: CDR1 LGHDT, CDR2 YNNKEL (reference sequence). This CDR3 region has 15 residues. V gave up 4 bases and J gave up 0 bases, with 11 bases separating them.

This rearrangement joins TRBV15 to TRBJ2-1; 13 nucleotides line up with TRBD2. V lost 5 bases and J lost 9; bases outside the gene matches: 10. CDR3 size: 16 residues. Germline V gene sequence: CDR1 LNHNV, CDR2 YYDKDF (reference sequence). CDR3 residues: CATSFPRTSGRAEQFF. CDR3 coding DNA: TGTGCCACCAGCTTTCCCAGGACTAGCGGGAGAGCTGAGCAGTTCTTC.

The table lists this clone with a few counts. This chain uses TRBV4-2 with TRBJ2-4; D is possibly TRBD2 (5 bases). The CDR3 consists of 15 residues. The germline V gene has CDR1 LGHNA and CDR2 YNFKEQ. The germline V and J ends were trimmed by 3 bases and 7 bases, with 16 bases remaining between them. CDR3 DNA sequence: TGTGCCAGCAGCCAGGCTCTGACTACCCCGAACATTCAGTACTTC. Protein product: CASSQALTTPNIQYF.

V and J are TRBV5-1 and TRBJ2-7; tentatively, D is TRBD1 (7 bases). In germline, CDR1 is SGHRS, CDR2 YFSETQ. This CDR3 has 16 amino acids. Between the trimmed V and J ends, which lost 4 bases and 3 bases, there was a span of 20 bases. CDR3 DNA sequence: TGCGCCAGCAGCGGCGATTCGGCAGGGGGGTTCTACGAGCAGTACTTC. Encoded protein: CASSGDSAGGFYEQYF.

The gene calls are TRBV28 and TRBJ2-1, with 10 bases fitting TRBD2. V shed 5 bases and J 8 bases; nucleotides not matched to a gene: 21. Germline CDR1 is MDHEN and CDR2 is SYDVKM. This CDR3 has 19 amino acids. The DNA for the CDR3 is TGTGCCAGCAGTCTTTTTGGGGTCTGGGCTAGCGGGAGAACCTATGAGCAGTTCTTC. Its translation is CASSLFGVWASGRTYEQFF.

V gene TRBV5-6 combines with J gene TRBJ1-1; tentative D call: TRBD1 (5 bases). Germline CDR1 reads SGHDT; CDR2 reads YYEEEE. CDR3 size: 14 residues. Deletions cut 0 bases from V and 2 bases from J, with 8 bases between. The CDR3 loop reads CASSLADSNTEAFF. The DNA of the CDR3 is TGTGCCAGCAGCTTGGCAGACAGTAACACTGAAGCTTTCTTT.

This clone was seen more than once but under ten times. V usage is TRBV19 and J usage is TRBJ2-1; D may be TRBD2 (6 bases). This CDR3 has 13 amino acids. Germline lookup yields CDR1 LNHDA and CDR2 SQIVND (reference sequence). The V end was cut by 0 bases, the J end by 13 bases, with 13 bases between. The CDR3 sequence is CASSIDGLLTQFF. The CDR3 DNA is TGTGCCAGTAGTATAGATGGACTACTAACCCAGTTCTTC. Full variable domain (outside the CDR3, taken from reference TRBV19 and TRBJ2-1): DGGITQSPKYLFRKEGQNVTLSCEQNLNHDAMYWYRQDPGQGLRLIYYSQIVNDFQKGDIAEGYSVSREKKESFPLTVTSAQKNPTAFYLCASSIDGLLTQFFGPGTRLTVL.

The chain recombines TRBV28 with TRBJ2-2, with a possible D match to TRBD1 (5 bases). The germline V gene encodes CDR1 MDHEN and CDR2 SYDVKM. Trimming left V 2 bases short and J 1 base short, with 8 bases between. This CDR3 has 15 residues. CDR3 nucleotide sequence: TGTGCCAGCAGTTTAGGCACAGGGAACACCGGGGAGCTGTTTTTT. It yields the protein CASSLGTGNTGELFF.

The chain couples TRBV7-9 to TRBJ2-1, with TRBD2 as a possible D gene (6 bases). The CDR3 loop spans 13 amino acids. V lost 1 base to trimming and J lost 13 bases, with 14 bases between them. Germline V gives CDR1 SEHNR, CDR2 FQNEAQ (reference sequence). The CDR3: CASSLVGAGNQFF. CDR3 DNA sequence: TGTGCCAGCAGCTTAGTCGGGGCGGGAAATCAGTTCTTC.

V is TRBV29-1 and J is TRBJ2-3; a possible D gene is TRBD2 (6 bases). CDR3 length: 13 residues. Looked up from germline, CDR1 is SQVTM and CDR2 is ANQGSEA. Trimming cost V 6 bases and J 2 bases, with 12 bases left between them. Here the CDR3 DNA reads TGCAGCGTGGCCCGGGGGTACACAGATACGCAGTATTTT. Encoded protein: CSVARGYTDTQYF.

This clone was detected only once. The chain uses TRBV3-1 (or the pseudogene TRBV3-2) and TRBJ1-1, with TRBD1 matching over 9 bases. This CDR3 spans 15 amino acids. V gave up 2 bases and J gave up 8 bases; unmatched junction bases: 9. In germline, CDR1 is LGHDT, CDR2 YNNKEL (reference sequence). CDR3 bases: TGTGCCAGCAGCCAACCGGGACAGGGACACTTCGAAGCTTTCTTT. It codes for CASSQPGQGHFEAFF.

The V call is TRBV18, the J call TRBJ2-7; TRBD2 aligns across 8 bases. The length of the CDR3 is 15 residues. After removal of 4 bases from V and 2 bases from J, the junction contained 7 bases not matched to a gene. Germline CDR1 is KGHSH and CDR2 is LQKENI. In DNA, the CDR3 is TGTGCCAGCTCACAAATGGCGGGAGGCACCTACGAGCAGTACTTC. Protein product: CASSQMAGGTYEQYF. Full variable domain (remainder filled in from reference TRBV18 and TRBJ2-7): NAGVMQNPRHLVRRRGQEARLRCSPMKGHSHVYWYRQLPEEGLKFMVYLQKENIIDESGMPKERFSAEFPKEGPSILRIQQVVRGDSAAYFCASSQMAGGTYEQYFGPGTRLTVT.

The V call is TRBV19, the J call TRBJ2-5, with D tentatively TRBD1 (5 bases). Between the trimmed V and J ends, which lost 8 bases and 5 bases, there was a span of 9 bases. CDR1 is LNHDA, CDR2 SQIVND, per germline (reference sequence). The CDR3 contains 11 residues. CDR3 region: CASQGWETQYF. For the CDR3, the DNA is TGTGCCAGTCAGGGCTGGGAGACCCAGTACTTC.

The V gene is TRBV7-2, the J gene TRBJ2-1; D ambiguous. The ends were cut back, 1 base at V and 0 bases at J, with 7 bases in the middle. The CDR3 covers 15 residues. Germline V gene data show CDR1 as SGHTA and CDR2 as FQGNSA. The CDR3 loop reads CASSLVAGSYNEQFF. As DNA, the CDR3 is TGTGCCAGCAGCTTAGTCGCCGGCTCCTACAATGAGCAGTTCTTC.

The chain has TRBV19 and TRBJ2-4, with a possible D match to TRBD1 (8 bases). V shed 5 bases and J shed 3 bases, with 26 bases lying between them. The CDR3 is 19 residues long. Germline-derived CDR1 and CDR2 are LNHDA and SQIVND (reference sequence). The CDR3 DNA sequence: TGTGCCAGTAGTTTCACAGGGGGGGTTTCCCTCCTGGGCAAAAACATTCAGTACTTC. Its translation is CASSFTGGVSLLGKNIQYF.

CDR3 loop: CASSSPGANYGYTF. The CDR3 DNA sequence: TGTGCCAGCAGTTCCCCGGGGGCTAACTATGGCTACACCTTC. This sequence joins TRBV28 and TRBJ1-2; weak D call: TRBD1 (5 bases). CDR1 and CDR2 (germline): MDHEN, SYDVKM. The CDR3 is made up of 14 amino acids. V lost 4 bases and J 0 bases, leaving 9 bases between the germline ends.

In DNA form, the CDR3 reads TGTGCCTGGAGTATCTCCGGGAGGAACTATGGCTACACCTTC. Its protein is CAWSISGRNYGYTF. This chain joins TRBV30 and TRBJ1-2; no firm D call. In germline, CDR1 is GTSNPN, CDR2 SVGIG (reference sequence). This CDR3 has 14 residues. Deletions cut 2 bases from V and 2 bases from J, with 12 bases between.

This chain's CDR3 is CASSLALGRGTVSYNSPLHF. In DNA, the CDR3 is TGTGCCAGCAGCTTAGCGCTAGGCAGGGGGACGGTATCATATAATTCACCCCTCCACTTT. The chain carries TRBV7-8 and TRBJ1-6, with 7 positions matching TRBD1. CDR1 SGHVS and CDR2 FQNEAQ come from the germline V gene. The V gene end was trimmed by 0 bases and the J gene end by 4 bases; junction bases not matched to a gene: 15. The CDR3 is made up of 20 amino acids.

V and J are TRBV6-2 or TRBV6-3 and TRBJ2-1; 12 nucleotides line up with TRBD2. Trimming cost V 6 bases and J 3 bases; bases outside gene matches: 6. The germline V gene encodes CDR1 MNHEY and CDR2 SVGEGT. The CDR3 runs to 16 residues. CDR3 residues: CASSRVTSGSYNEQFF. CDR3 DNA: TGTGCCAGCAGCCGGGTGACTAGCGGGAGCTACAATGAGCAGTTCTTC.

This chain joins TRBV23-1 and TRBJ2-7; weak D call: TRBD2 (5 bases). TRBV23-1 is an ORF, and what it does is uncertain. The CDR3 is 14 residues long. Trimming shortened V by 6 bases and J by 3 bases, and 15 bases separated the two germline ends. The CDR3 nucleotides are TGCGCCAGCAGCCGTAAGACGGGATTCTACGAGCAGTACTTC. It encodes CASSRKTGFYEQYF.

The chain couples TRBV7-3 to TRBJ2-3, with D possibly being TRBD2 (6 bases). The CDR3 runs to 14 residues. The V gene lost 5 bases and the J gene lost 4 bases, with 13 bases spanning the gap. Per the germline V gene, CDR1 is SGHTA and CDR2 is FQGTGA. CDR3: CASSALGGPDTQYF. The DNA for the CDR3 is TGTGCCAGCAGCGCACTCGGGGGTCCAGATACGCAGTATTTT.